These 8 T cell receptor beta chains were sequenced from one sample in a study of blood T cells in healthy people across ages. A second PCR of about 7 to 12 cycles used a sample-barcoded 5' primer and a J-beta primer mix. TCRdb re-derived calls from the 5' RACE reads in MiXCR, one entry per CDR3 protein. The table lists over 1.5 million distinct CDR3 sequences, 49% of them singletons, with 2.1% in the top ten. The sequenced sample was blood. The receptors come from a woman between 40 and 55 years old in good health.

This clonotype was recorded a few times. A read error may produce the germline difference seen at one junction end. The chain recombines TRBV7-2 with TRBJ2-5, with 8 bases fitting TRBD1. CDR1 and CDR2 from the germline V gene are SGHTA and FQGNSA. The CDR3 has 14 amino acids. CDR3 amino acids: CASSPWTGQGTQYF. As DNA, the CDR3 is TGTGCCAGCAGCCCGTGGACAGGGCAAGGGACCCAGTACTTC. The full variable domain, in which reference TRBV7-2 and TRBJ2-5 provide the parts outside the CDR3, is GAGVSQSPSNKVTEKGKDVELRCDPISGHTALYWYRQSLGQGLEFLIYFQGNSAPDKSGLPSDRFSAERTGGSVSTLTIQRTQQEDSAVYLCASSPWTGQGTQYFGPGTRLLVL.

The chain has TRBV4-1 and TRBJ2-5, with 8 bases identical to TRBD1. The V gene end was trimmed by 0 bases and the J gene end by 5 bases; junction bases not matched to a gene: 8. Germline CDR1 and CDR2: MGHRA and YSYEKL. The CDR3 runs to 16 residues. This CDR3 reads CASSQEDSRGRETQYF. The CDR3 DNA reads as TGCGCCAGCAGCCAAGAGGATAGCAGGGGGCGGGAGACCCAGTACTTC.

The sample holds a few counts of this clonotype. The gene calls are TRBV2 and TRBJ1-1, with D possibly being TRBD1 (5 bases). Germline CDR1 is SNHLY and CDR2 is FYNNEI. The CDR3 spans 12 residues. V gave up 7 bases and J gave up 3 bases, with 9 bases separating them. CDR3 nucleotide sequence: TGTGCCAGCACCCTAGGGGACACTGAAGCTTTCTTT. It is translated as CASTLGDTEAFF.

The chain links TRBV3-1 to TRBJ2-5; either TRBD1 or TRBD2 may fit D (6 bases each). Germline assignment: CDR1 LGHDT and CDR2 YNNKEL (reference sequence). The CDR3 has 15 residues. With 7 bases removed from V and 5 bases from J, the gap between germline ends came to 20 bases. The CDR3, as DNA: TGTGCCAGCACCAGGTTCGGAGGGGGGAGGGAGACCCAGTACTTC. Translation: CASTRFGGGRETQYF.

The V and J genes are TRBV5-1 and TRBJ1-4; TRBD1 might be the D (6 bases). The CDR3 sequence is 16 residues long. V was trimmed by 4 bases and J by 1 base, leaving 14 bases between them. CDR1 and CDR2 from the germline V gene are SGHRS and YFSETQ. The CDR3 reads CASSLLEGGTNEKLFF. CDR3 coding DNA: TGCGCCAGCAGCCTCCTCGAAGGGGGAACTAATGAAAAACTGTTTTTT. The entire variable domain, with the rest obtained from reference TRBV5-1 and TRBJ1-4, is as follows: KAGVTQTPRYLIKTRGQQVTLSCSPISGHRSVSWYQQTPGQGLQFLFEYFSETQRNKGNFPGRFSGRQFSNSRSEMNVSTLELGDSALYLCASSLLEGGTNEKLFFGSGTQLSVL.

There are a few counts of this clonotype. The chain joins TRBV6-1 to TRBJ2-7; D uncertain. Trimming removed 2 bases at V and 3 bases at J, with 8 bases between. This CDR3 has 13 amino acids. The germline gives CDR1 MNHNS, CDR2 SASEGT. The CDR3 reads CASSEQDRYEQYF. CDR3 sequence (DNA): TGTGCCAGCAGTGAACAGGATCGCTACGAGCAGTACTTC.

The chain carries TRBV6-2 or TRBV6-3 and TRBJ1-6; D uncertain. The CDR3 consists of 13 residues. CDR1 and CDR2 from the germline V gene are MNHEY and SVGEGT. V was clipped by 5 bases and J by 8 bases, with 10 bases between them. The CDR3 DNA follows: TGTGCCAGCAGTCCCGGTTGGGATTCACCCCTCCACTTT. Residues: CASSPGWDSPLHF.

In regard to this clonotype: The final CDR3 position lacks the conserved phenylalanine or tryptophan, pointing to a likely read error. This chain joins TRBV7-3 and TRBJ1-2; a possible D gene is TRBD1 (5 bases). This CDR3 spans 13 amino acids. V was pared by 3 bases and J by 8 bases, with 13 bases between. Germline CDR1 and CDR2: SGHTA and FQGTGA. The CDR3 DNA sequence: TGTGCCAGCAGCTTCCAGGGTCGAGGAGGCTACACCATC. Translated: CASSFQGRGGYTI.